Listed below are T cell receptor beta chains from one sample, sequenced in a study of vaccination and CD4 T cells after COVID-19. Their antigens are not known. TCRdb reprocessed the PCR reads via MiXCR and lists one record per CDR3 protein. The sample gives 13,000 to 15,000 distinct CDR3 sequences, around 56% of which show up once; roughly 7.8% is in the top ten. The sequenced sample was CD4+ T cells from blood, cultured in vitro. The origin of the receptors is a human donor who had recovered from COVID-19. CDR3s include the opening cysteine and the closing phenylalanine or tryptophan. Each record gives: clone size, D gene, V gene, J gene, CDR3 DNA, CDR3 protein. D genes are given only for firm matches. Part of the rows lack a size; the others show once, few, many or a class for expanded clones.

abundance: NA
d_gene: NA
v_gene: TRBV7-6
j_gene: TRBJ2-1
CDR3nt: TGTGCCAGCAGCTTAGGTTATATGAGGCTAGGGCGCGACAATGAGCAGTTCTTC
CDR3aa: CASSLGYMRLGRDNEQFF

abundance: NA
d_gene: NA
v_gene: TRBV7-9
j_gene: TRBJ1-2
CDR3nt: TGTGCCAGCAGCTCCGTCCGGCGCACTGGCTATGGCTACACCTTC
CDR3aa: CASSSVRRTGYGYTF

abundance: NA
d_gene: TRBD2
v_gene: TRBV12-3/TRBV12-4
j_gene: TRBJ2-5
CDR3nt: TGTGCCAGCATTAAAAGTATGACTAGCGGGACCCAGTACTTC
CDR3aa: CASIKSMTSGTQYF

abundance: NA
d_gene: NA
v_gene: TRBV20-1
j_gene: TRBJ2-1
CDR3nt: TGTAGTGCTAGGAGGTTGGGGGACAATGAGCAGTTCTTC
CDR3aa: CSARRLGDNEQFF

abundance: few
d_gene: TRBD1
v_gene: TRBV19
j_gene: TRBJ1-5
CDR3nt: TGTGCCAGTAGCTGGGACAGGGGAGGTCAGCCCCAGCATTTT
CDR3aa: CASSWDRGGQPQHF

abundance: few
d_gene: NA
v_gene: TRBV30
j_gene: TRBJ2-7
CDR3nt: TGTGCCTGGAGTGCCTCCACTTACGAGCAGTACTTC
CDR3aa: CAWSASTYEQYF

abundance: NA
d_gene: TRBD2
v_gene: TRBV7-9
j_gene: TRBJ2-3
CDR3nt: TGTGCCAGCAGCTCACCGGGACTAGCGGGAGGGTTCACGACCACAGATACGCAGTATTTT
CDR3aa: CASSSPGLAGGFTTTDTQYF

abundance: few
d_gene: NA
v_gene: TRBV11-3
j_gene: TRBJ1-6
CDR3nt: TGTGCCAGCAGCCCTTCCGGGACACAAAGGAATTCACCCCTCCACTTT
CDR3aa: CASSPSGTQRNSPLHF

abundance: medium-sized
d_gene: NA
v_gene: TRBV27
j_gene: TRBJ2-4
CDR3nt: TGTGCCAGCAGGGGGACGGCCAAAAACATTCAGTACTTC
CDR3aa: CASRGTAKNIQYF

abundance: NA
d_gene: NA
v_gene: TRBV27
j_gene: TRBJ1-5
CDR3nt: TGTGCCAGCAGTTTACAGGGTGGACAGCCCCAGCATTTT
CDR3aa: CASSLQGGQPQHF

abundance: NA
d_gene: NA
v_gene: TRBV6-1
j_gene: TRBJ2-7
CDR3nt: TGTGCCAGCAGGGAGGCTTACGAGCAGTACTTC
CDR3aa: CASREAYEQYF

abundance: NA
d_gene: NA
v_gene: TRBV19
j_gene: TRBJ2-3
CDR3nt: TGTGCCAGTAGTCTAGGGGACACTAGCACAGATACGCAGTATTTT
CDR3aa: CASSLGDTSTDTQYF

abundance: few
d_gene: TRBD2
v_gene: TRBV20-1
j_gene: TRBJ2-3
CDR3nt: TGCAGTGCTATAGCGGGATACGGCACAGATACGCAGTATTTT
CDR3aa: CSAIAGYGTDTQYF

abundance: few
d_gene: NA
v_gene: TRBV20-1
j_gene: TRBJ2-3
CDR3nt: TGCAGTGCTGAAGGCTCGTTGCGGCGGAGCACAGATACGCAGTATTTT
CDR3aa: CSAEGSLRRSTDTQYF

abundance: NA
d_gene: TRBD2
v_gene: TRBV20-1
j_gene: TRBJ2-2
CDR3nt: TGCAGTGCTAGTATAGCGGGAGAGGGGACCGGGGAGCTGTTTTTT
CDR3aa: CSASIAGEGTGELFF

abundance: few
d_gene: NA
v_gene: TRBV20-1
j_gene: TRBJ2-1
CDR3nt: TGCAGTGCTAGTGCGGGTGTTGTCTCCTACAATGAGCAGTTCTTC
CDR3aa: CSASAGVVSYNEQFF

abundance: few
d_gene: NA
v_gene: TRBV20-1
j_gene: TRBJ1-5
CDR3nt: TGCAGTGCTAGAGGGACAGATAATCAGCCCCAGCATTTT
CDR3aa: CSARGTDNQPQHF

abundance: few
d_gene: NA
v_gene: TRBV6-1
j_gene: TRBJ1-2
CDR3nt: TGTGCCAGCAGCCCCCGACAGGATGATGGCTACACCTTC
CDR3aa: CASSPRQDDGYTF

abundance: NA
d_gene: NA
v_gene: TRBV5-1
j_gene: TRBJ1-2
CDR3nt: TGCGCCAGCAGCTTGGACGGGCGGAACTATGGCTACACCTTC
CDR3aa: CASSLDGRNYGYTF

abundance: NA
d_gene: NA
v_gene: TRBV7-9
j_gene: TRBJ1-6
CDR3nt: TGTGCCAGCAGCTTAGAACAGCGTTACTCACCCCTCCACTTT
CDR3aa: CASSLEQRYSPLHF

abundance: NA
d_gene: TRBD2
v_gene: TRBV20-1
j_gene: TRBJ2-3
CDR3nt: TGCAGTGCTGCCACTAGCGGGAGAGCAGATACGCAGTATTTT
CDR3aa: CSAATSGRADTQYF